These 25 T cell receptor beta chains were all obtained from the same sample, sequenced in a study of T cells after yellow fever vaccination. From the 5' RACE reads, TCRdb called clonotypes with MiXCR, one entry per CDR3 protein. The sample lists some 110,000 distinct CDR3 sequences, roughly 8.9% occurring once. The input for sequencing was CD8+ T cells sorted from PBMCs, taken 45 days after the yellow fever booster vaccination. These receptors all come from a man aged 25 to 40 who received the YFV17D yellow fever vaccine.

This clonotype was found a few times. At one end, the junction sequence differs from germline, possibly due to a read error. The chain couples TRBV28 to TRBJ2-3, with D possibly matching TRBD2 (5 bases). The CDR3 runs to 14 residues. Per germline, CDR1 MDHEN and CDR2 SYDVKM. The CDR3 reads CASRDLGGTDTQYF. Written as DNA, the CDR3 is TGTGCCAGCAGGGACTTAGGAGGCACGGATACGCAGTATTTT.

This clonotype has just a few counts. The chain recombines TRBV9 with TRBJ2-1; perhaps TRBD1 as D (6 bases). The CDR3 loop spans 15 amino acids. Trimming took off 2 bases at V and 5 bases at J, with 14 bases between the two ends. The germline CDR1 and CDR2 sequences are SGDLS and YYNGEE. CDR3 coding DNA: TGTGCCAGCAGCGTGGGACACCAGTATAACAATGAGCAGTTCTTC. The encoded protein is CASSVGHQYNNEQFF.

Many counts were recorded for this clonotype. The rearrangement links TRBV27 to TRBJ2-1, with D perhaps TRBD2 (5 bases). Per germline, CDR1 MNHEY and CDR2 SMNVEV (reference sequence). The CDR3 spans 16 residues. V was shortened by 0 bases and J by 2 bases, with 11 bases between the two germline ends. Written as DNA, the CDR3 is TGTGCCAGCAGTTTATCGAGGGCCCTGCCCTACAATGAGCAGTTCTTC. Its translation is CASSLSRALPYNEQFF.

The chain is built from TRBV7-9 and TRBJ1-1; D possibly corresponds to TRBD1 (6 bases). Germline V gene lookup returns CDR1 SEHNR and CDR2 FQNEAQ (reference sequence). Trimming removed 1 base at V and 3 bases at J, with 6 bases between. This CDR3 is built from 13 residues. For the CDR3, the DNA is TGTGCCAGCAGCTTAGGGGGGCACACTGAAGCTTTCTTT. Its translation is CASSLGGHTEAFF.

The rearrangement uses TRBV9 and TRBJ2-1; tentatively, D is TRBD2 (5 bases). Trimming stripped 2 bases from V and 0 bases from J, with 6 bases between. The CDR3 spans 14 residues. Per germline, CDR1 SGDLS and CDR2 YYNGEE. CDR3 in amino acids: CASSVEDSYNEQFF. The CDR3 DNA sequence: TGTGCCAGCAGCGTGGAGGACTCCTACAATGAGCAGTTCTTC.

In this sample, this clonotype turned up many times. The gene calls are TRBV5-1 and TRBJ2-7, with D uncertain. Germline V gives CDR1 SGHRS, CDR2 YFSETQ. CDR3 length equals 15 residues. The V gene lost 5 bases and the J gene lost 0 bases, with 15 bases spanning the gap. CDR3 sequence reads: CASRFTDYASYEQYF. Written as DNA, the CDR3 is TGCGCCAGCAGATTCACGGATTACGCCTCCTACGAGCAGTACTTC.

This chain joins TRBV7-3 and TRBJ2-7; 8 bases match TRBD1. J was trimmed by 5 bases and V by 5 bases; bases with no gene match: 5. This CDR3 has 13 amino acids. CDR1 SGHTA and CDR2 FQGTGA come from the germline V gene. CDR3 loop: CASSQAGGHEQYF. The DNA for the CDR3 is TGTGCCAGCAGCCAAGCAGGGGGCCACGAGCAGTACTTC.

This chain uses TRBV14 with TRBJ2-7, with 8 bases aligning to TRBD2. This CDR3 contains 15 residues. Germline CDR1 SGHDN, CDR2 FVKESK. After removal of 3 bases from V and 3 bases from J, the junction contained 7 bases not matched to a gene. The CDR3 sequence: CASSQTSEYIYEQYF. CDR3 in DNA: TGTGCCAGCAGCCAGACTAGCGAATACATCTACGAGCAGTACTTC.

The V gene is TRBV19, the J gene TRBJ2-2; D possibly corresponds to TRBD1 (6 bases). Trimming stripped 5 bases from V and 1 base from J, with 8 bases between. The germline V gene has CDR1 LNHDA and CDR2 SQIVND (reference sequence). The CDR3 consists of 14 residues. The CDR3: CASSPGQNTGELFF. DNA of the CDR3: TGTGCCAGTAGTCCGGGACAGAACACCGGGGAGCTGTTTTTT.

This clonotype showed up many times. The chain has TRBV7-9 and TRBJ2-4; D could derive from TRBD1 or TRBD2 (7 bases each). From germline, CDR1 is SEHNR and CDR2 FQNEAQ (reference sequence). Trimming removed 11 bases at V and 7 bases at J, with 21 bases between. The CDR3 loop spans 14 amino acids. The CDR3 nucleotides are TGTGCCGGACAAGGGGAGGGGGCCGGGAACATTCAGTACTTC. It codes for CAGQGEGAGNIQYF.

This clonotype was seen repeatedly, ten times or more. This chain joins TRBV20-1 and TRBJ2-1; a weak D match, TRBD1 (5 bases). Per germline, CDR1 DFQATT and CDR2 SNEGSKA (reference sequence). V lost 4 bases and J 6 bases, leaving 13 bases between the germline ends. This CDR3 region has 13 residues. The CDR3 nucleotides are TGCAGTGCTAAGCAGGGAACGGCCAATGAGCAGTTCTTC. Translation gives CSAKQGTANEQFF.

This clonotype was counted a few times. The chain combines TRBV15 with TRBJ2-6; perhaps TRBD2 as D (6 bases). The CDR3 is made up of 14 amino acids. Per the germline V gene, CDR1 is LNHNV and CDR2 is YYDKDF (reference sequence). V was pared by 8 bases and J by 0 bases, with 8 bases between. The CDR3 nucleotides read TGTGCCACCGGGGGGAACTCTGGGGCCAACGTCCTGACTTTC. It codes for CATGGNSGANVLTF.

The chain recombines TRBV5-4 with TRBJ2-1, with D perhaps TRBD2 (5 bases). In germline, CDR1 is SGHNT, CDR2 YYREEE (reference sequence). The ends were cut back, 0 bases at V and 6 bases at J, with 19 bases in the middle. The CDR3 spans 17 residues. CDR3 sequence reads: CASSLDPPASSANEQFF. In DNA, the CDR3 is TGTGCCAGCAGCTTGGATCCCCCGGCTAGCAGCGCCAATGAGCAGTTCTTC.

Notes on this clonotype: A much larger clone lies one base from this, so it may be a read error. The genes are TRBV21-1 and TRBJ2-7. TRBV21-1 is deemed a pseudogene. The CDR3 runs to 12 residues. CDR3 sequence: CASSNDTYEQYF. The DNA for the CDR3 is TGTGCCAGCAGCAATGACACCTACGAGCAGTACTTC.

This clonotype was seen many times. This chain joins TRBV12-3 or TRBV12-4 and TRBJ2-1; possibly TRBD1 for D (5 bases). The CDR3 totals 14 residues. V gave up 1 base and J gave up 9 bases, with 13 bases separating them. The CDR3 nucleotides read TGTGCCAGCAGTTTAGTGGCAGGTACAGGTGAGCAGTTCTTC. Encoded protein: CASSLVAGTGEQFF.

At least ten counts were recorded for this clonotype. V gene TRBV10-3 combines with J gene TRBJ2-1; 9 nucleotides line up with TRBD1. The CDR3 extends over 15 amino acids. Unmatched junction bases numbered 6, after V lost 2 bases and J lost 7 bases. The germline V gene encodes CDR1 ENHRY and CDR2 SYGVKD. The CDR3, as DNA: TGTGCCATCAGTGAGAGGGGACAGGGTGGTAATGAGCAGTTCTTC. As protein: CAISERGQGGNEQFF.

This chain uses TRBV6-1 with TRBJ2-1; 8 bases fit TRBD2. Germline loops: CDR1 MNHNS, CDR2 SASEGT. The CDR3 totals 16 residues. V dropped 6 bases and J dropped 1; count of bases not matched to a gene: 8. CDR3 DNA: TGTGCCAGCAGAATCTATAGCGGGGCTTCCTACAATGAGCAGTTCTTC. It yields the protein CASRIYSGASYNEQFF.

In its sample, this clonotype was seen many times. The rearrangement links TRBV15 to TRBJ2-1, with 12 positions matching TRBD2. The germline gives CDR1 LNHNV, CDR2 YYDKDF (reference sequence). Losses at the gene ends were 4 bases for V and 7 bases for J; bases not matched to a gene: 2. The CDR3 has 14 amino acids. The CDR3 nucleotides read TGTGCCACCAGCACTAGCGGGAGGGTTAATGAGCAGTTCTTC. It specifies CATSTSGRVNEQFF.

This clonotype was detected many times. The J gene is TRBJ2-3, the V gene TRBV20-1, with 8 bases identical to TRBD1. This CDR3 is 18 amino acids long. Losses at the gene ends were 0 bases for V and 0 bases for J; bases not matched to a gene: 11. CDR1 DFQATT and CDR2 SNEGSKA come from the germline V gene (reference sequence). CDR3 in amino acids: CSARDHRGALSSTDTQYF. The CDR3 DNA sequence: TGCAGTGCTAGAGATCACAGGGGGGCCCTATCAAGCACAGATACGCAGTATTTT.

The chain combines TRBV6-2 or TRBV6-3 with TRBJ2-3; unclear D gene. CDR1 MNHEY and CDR2 SVGEGT come from the germline V gene. The V and J ends lost 2 bases and 4 bases respectively, with 1 base between them. The CDR3 has 11 amino acids. CDR3 nucleotide sequence: TGTGCCAGCAGTTACGCAGATACGCAGTATTTT. Translation: CASSYADTQYF.

This clonotype was seen many times. The V and J genes are TRBV7-9 and TRBJ1-1; D is uncertain. There are 15 residues in the CDR3. Germline CDR1 is SEHNR and CDR2 is FQNEAQ (reference sequence). The V and J ends lost 5 bases and 5 bases respectively, with 18 bases between them. CDR3 in DNA: TGTGCCAGCAGCCCCATTTCGCGGGAGAAGACTGAAGCTTTCTTT. Amino acids: CASSPISREKTEAFF.

The V call is TRBV7-2, the J call TRBJ2-3; 10 bases match TRBD2. Per germline, CDR1 SGHTA and CDR2 FQGNSA. This CDR3 has 15 amino acids. Trimming cost V 4 bases and J 2 bases; bases outside gene matches: 3. CDR3 DNA sequence: TGTGCCAGCAGCTCCCTAGCGGGGGTCACAGATACGCAGTATTTT. As protein: CASSSLAGVTDTQYF.

This clonotype was counted a few times. The rearrangement links TRBV3-1 to TRBJ2-5, with 10 bases lining up with TRBD2. CDR1 and CDR2 (germline): LGHDT, YNNKEL (reference sequence). The CDR3 loop spans 14 amino acids. Losses at the gene ends were 11 bases for V and 5 bases for J; bases not matched to a gene: 11. CDR3 nucleotide sequence: TGTGCCGCCGGGACTAGCGACTTAGCGGAGACCCAGTACTTC. It specifies CAAGTSDLAETQYF.

This clonotype was found a few times. CDR3 sequence: CASGLLGTGVYEQYF. The CDR3 nucleotides are TGTGCCAGCGGGCTCCTGGGGACAGGGGTATACGAGCAGTACTTC. The V gene is TRBV28, the J gene TRBJ2-7; 10 bases map to TRBD1. This CDR3 region has 15 residues. CDR1 MDHEN and CDR2 SYDVKM come from the germline V gene. The V and J ends lost 8 bases and 4 bases, in that order; junction bases with no gene match: 11.

The chain has TRBV29-1 and TRBJ2-7; D call uncertain. The CDR3 is made up of 14 amino acids. Germline V gene lookup returns CDR1 SQVTM and CDR2 ANQGSEA. V gave up 0 bases and J gave up 2 bases, with 11 bases separating them. CDR3 DNA: TGCAGCGTTGAAGATCCCCTGTTGCCCTACGAGCAGTACTTC. It yields the protein CSVEDPLLPYEQYF.